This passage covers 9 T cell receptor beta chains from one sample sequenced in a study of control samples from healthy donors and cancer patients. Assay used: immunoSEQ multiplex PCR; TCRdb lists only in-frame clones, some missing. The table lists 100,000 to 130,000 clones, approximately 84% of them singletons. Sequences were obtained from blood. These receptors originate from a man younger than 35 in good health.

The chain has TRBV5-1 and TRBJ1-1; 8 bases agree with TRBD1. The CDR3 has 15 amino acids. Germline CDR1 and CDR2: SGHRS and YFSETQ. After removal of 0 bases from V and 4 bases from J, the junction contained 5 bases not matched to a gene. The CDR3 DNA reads TGCGCCAGCAGCTTGGCCACAGGGGGAGGCACTGAAGCTTTCTTT. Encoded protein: CASSLATGGGTEAFF.

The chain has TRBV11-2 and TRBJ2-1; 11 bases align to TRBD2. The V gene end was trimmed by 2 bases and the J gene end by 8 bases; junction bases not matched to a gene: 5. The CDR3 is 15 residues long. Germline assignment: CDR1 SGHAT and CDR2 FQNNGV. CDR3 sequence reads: CASSLTSGGWHEQFF. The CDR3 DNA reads TGTGCCAGCAGCTTAACTAGCGGGGGTTGGCATGAGCAGTTCTTC.

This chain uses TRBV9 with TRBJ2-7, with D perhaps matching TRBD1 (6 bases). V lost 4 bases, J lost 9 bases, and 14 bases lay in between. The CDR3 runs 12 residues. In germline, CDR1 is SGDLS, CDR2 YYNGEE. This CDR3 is CASSPRQGWQYV. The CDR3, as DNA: TGTGCCAGCAGCCCCCGCCAGGGGTGGCAGTACGTC.

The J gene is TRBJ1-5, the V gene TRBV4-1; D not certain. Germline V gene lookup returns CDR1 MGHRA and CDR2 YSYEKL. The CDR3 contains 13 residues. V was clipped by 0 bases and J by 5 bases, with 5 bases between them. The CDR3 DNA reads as TGCGCCAGCAGCCAAGATCTTGATCAGCCCCAGCATTTT. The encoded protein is CASSQDLDQPQHF.

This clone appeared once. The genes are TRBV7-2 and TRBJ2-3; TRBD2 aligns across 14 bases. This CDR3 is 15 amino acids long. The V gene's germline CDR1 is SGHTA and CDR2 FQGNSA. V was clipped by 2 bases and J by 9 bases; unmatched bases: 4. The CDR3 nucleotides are TGTGCCAGCAGCTTATCCTGGACTAGCGGGGGGACGCAGTATTTT. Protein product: CASSLSWTSGGTQYF.

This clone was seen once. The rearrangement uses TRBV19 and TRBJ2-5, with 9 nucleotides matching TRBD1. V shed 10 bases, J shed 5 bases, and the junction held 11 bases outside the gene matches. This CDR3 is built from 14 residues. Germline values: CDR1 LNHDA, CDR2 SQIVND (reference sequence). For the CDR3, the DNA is TGTGCCACGAGCCAACAGGGGGCAATCGAGACCCAGTACTTC. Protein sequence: CATSQQGAIETQYF. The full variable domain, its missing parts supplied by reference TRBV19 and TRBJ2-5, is DGGITQSPKYLFRKEGQNVTLSCEQNLNHDAMYWYRQDPGQGLRLIYYSQIVNDFQKGDIAEGYSVSREKKESFPLTVTSAQKNPTAFYLCATSQQGAIETQYFGPGTRLLVL.

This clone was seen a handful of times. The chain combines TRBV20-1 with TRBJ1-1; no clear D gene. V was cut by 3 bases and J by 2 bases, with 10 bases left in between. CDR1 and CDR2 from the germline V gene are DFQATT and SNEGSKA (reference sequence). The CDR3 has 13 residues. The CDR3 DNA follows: TGCAGTGCTAGTATCCGGGCCAACACTGAAGCTTTCTTT. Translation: CSASIRANTEAFF.

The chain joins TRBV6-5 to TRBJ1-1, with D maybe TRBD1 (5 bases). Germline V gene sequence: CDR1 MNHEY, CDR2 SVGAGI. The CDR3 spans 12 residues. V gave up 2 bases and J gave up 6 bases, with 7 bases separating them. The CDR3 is CASSYGGPEAFF. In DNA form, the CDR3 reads TGTGCCAGCAGTTACGGGGGACCTGAAGCTTTCTTT.

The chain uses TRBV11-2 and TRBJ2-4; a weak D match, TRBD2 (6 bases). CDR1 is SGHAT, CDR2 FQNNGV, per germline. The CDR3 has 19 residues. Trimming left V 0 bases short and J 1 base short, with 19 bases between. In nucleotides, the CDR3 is TGTGCCAGCAGCTTAGATTTTTGGGGGGACCCCCGGGCCAAAAACATTCAGTACTTC. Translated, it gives CASSLDFWGDPRAKNIQYF.